This is a list of T cell receptor beta chains from one sample in a study of cytomegalovirus exposure and HLA in healthy donors. This table comes from immunoSEQ multiplex PCR, and its TCRdb copy is limited to in-frame clones, with some not included. The sample shows 120,000 to 150,000 clones, approximately 80% of them seen only once. The source material was PBMCs. The receptors here all came from a woman aged 40-49 years in good health and CMV-seropositive. Each CDR3 is given with its conserved first and last residue.

J gene	V gene	CDR3 protein
TRBJ2-1	TRBV18	CASSRGVGDYNEQFF
TRBJ2-7	TRBV4-2	CASSQRSGGRSSYEQYF
TRBJ2-2	TRBV5-1	CASSLGHNTGELFF
TRBJ2-2	TRBV5-1	CASSSPGRLITGELFF
TRBJ2-5	TRBV6-5	CASTIQAGGQETQYF
TRBJ2-1	TRBV21-1	CASRSGYEQFF
TRBJ2-1	TRBV27	CASSSRTGYGEQFF
TRBJ2-5	TRBV5-1	CASSLGTGPQETQYF
TRBJ2-1	TRBV6-5	CASTGTSGVNEQFF
TRBJ2-1	TRBV6-6	CATLDSGRASNEQFF
TRBJ2-5	TRBV6-1	CASSEVQGPRAQYF
TRBJ2-5	TRBV1	CTSSHRWETQYF
TRBJ1-3	TRBV19	CASSRSHSGNTIYF
TRBJ1-5	TRBV6-1	CASSEVWTGKGDQPQHF
TRBJ1-5	TRBV7-9	CSSSPGTGGAGDQPQHF
TRBJ2-3	TRBV6-1	CASSEYVPGFADTQYF
TRBJ2-7	TRBV7-8	CASSLSGTPGYEQYF